The sequence of this TCR beta chain was determined in a study of shared clonotypes between healthy human individuals. Turning to the study itself: A couple of women and a few men aged 18 to 49 made up the donors.

Across several immunoSEQ plates, the genomic DNA of each subset was split evenly. Sorted-subset replicate PCRs used 150 to 250 ng of genomic DNA. This amount corresponded to 30,000 to 35,000 T cell genomes. Libraries were prepared by immunoSEQ multiplex PCR; TCRdb keeps only in-frame clonotypes and omits some of them. This sample carries approximately 2,300,000 clones, less than 95% of them seen once, and the ten largest clones take 0.3% to 0.45%. Turning to this clone: The antigen remains unidentified.

The germline gives CDR1 SGHDN, CDR2 FVKESK. CDR3 length equals 20 residues. Trimming stripped 1 base from V and 6 bases from J, with 28 bases between. Study-wide results and limits: Relative to clonotypes present in all four donors, those not shared had lower generation probabilities.

This rearrangement joins TRBV14 to TRBJ1-5; D might be TRBD1 (5 bases). The TCR was taken from a man aged 18 to 29 in good health. Some clones in this sample may be carry-over from other donors' samples. Input material: naive CD4+ T cells from PBMCs. Stated subset: CD45RA+ positively selected. The CDR3 spells CASSQGPGGRPQPICQPQHF. The CDR3 nucleotides are TGTGCCAGCAGCCAAGGTCCCGGGGGTAGGCCCCAACCGATTTGTCAGCCCCAGCATTTT.